Presented here are 19 T cell receptor beta chains from one specimen sequenced in a study of cytomegalovirus exposure and HLA in healthy donors. With 60 Vbeta and 13 Jbeta primers, the PCR was carried out. Profiling relied on immunoSEQ multiplex PCR, and the TCRdb table lists in-frame clones only, not all of them. The data show some 170,000 clones, with roughly 77% seen just once and about 2.1% held by the top ten. The sample was PBMCs. All receptors derive from a woman aged 18-29 years in good health and CMV-seronegative.

The table lists this clone with a count of one. The CDR3 nucleotides read TGTGCCAGCAGCCCCCCCACCGGGACAGGGTTATACAATGAGCAGTTCTTC. Encoded protein: CASSPPTGTGLYNEQFF. The chain is built from TRBV27 and TRBJ2-1; 9 nucleotides line up with TRBD1. The CDR3 is 17 residues long. Per germline, CDR1 MNHEY and CDR2 SMNVEV (reference sequence). The J segment lost 4 bases and the V segment lost 6 bases, leaving 13 bases of the junction unmatched.

CDR3 coding DNA: TGCGCCAGCAGTGAGCCAGGACAGGGGGCGCACGAGCAGTACTTC. It specifies CASSEPGQGAHEQYF. The chain employs TRBV10-2 and TRBJ2-7; 11 positions match TRBD1. From germline, CDR1 is WSHSY and CDR2 SAAADI. After removal of 2 bases from V and 5 bases from J, the junction contained 5 bases not matched to a gene. The length of the CDR3 is 15 residues.

The J gene is TRBJ2-2, the V gene TRBV29-1; 8 bases match TRBD2. CDR3 length: 15 amino acids. Germline V gives CDR1 SQVTM, CDR2 ANQGSEA. J was trimmed by 4 bases and V by 1 base; bases with no gene match: 5. Here the CDR3 DNA reads TGCAGCGTTGAAGGGGTAGCGGGACTCACCGGGGAGCTGTTTTTT. Translating gives CSVEGVAGLTGELFF.

As concerns this clone: The junction departs from germline at one end; a sequencing error may be responsible. V is TRBV7-8 and J is TRBJ2-5, with no clear D. The CDR3 is 13 residues long. Germline loops: CDR1 SGHVS, CDR2 FQNEAQ. The CDR3 reads CASRLGVQETQYF. DNA of the CDR3: TGTGCCAGCAGATTAGGCGTCCAAGAGACCCAGTACTTC.

In the case of this clone: A junction boundary mismatches the germline segment, possibly from a read error. This chain joins TRBV11-2 and TRBJ2-2; the match to TRBD1 covers 8 bases. Germline V CDR1 and CDR2: SGHAT, FQNNGV. The CDR3 covers 16 residues. CDR3 region: CASNLRGQVNTGELFF. DNA for the CDR3: TGTGCCAGCAACTTAAGGGGACAGGTGAACACCGGGGAGCTGTTTTTT.

This clone was counted between two and nine times. The chain joins TRBV19 to TRBJ1-1; 7 nucleotides align to TRBD1. Per germline, CDR1 LNHDA and CDR2 SQIVND (reference sequence). The CDR3 runs 15 residues. V lost 9 bases and J lost 0; bases outside the gene matches: 10. This chain's CDR3 is CASLRDSLMNTEAFF. The CDR3 nucleotides read TGTGCCAGCCTAAGGGACAGCCTTATGAACACTGAAGCTTTCTTT. The variable domain in full, with the rest retrieved from reference TRBV19 and TRBJ1-1, is DGGITQSPKYLFRKEGQNVTLSCEQNLNHDAMYWYRQDPGQGLRLIYYSQIVNDFQKGDIAEGYSVSREKKESFPLTVTSAQKNPTAFYLCASLRDSLMNTEAFFGQGTRLTVV.

The chain employs TRBV6-6 and TRBJ1-6; 9 bases agree with TRBD1. The CDR3 length is 13 residues. Unmatched junction bases numbered 1, after V lost 2 bases and J lost 11 bases. Germline V CDR1 and CDR2: MNHNY, SVGAGI (reference sequence). The CDR3 DNA is TGTGCCAGCAGTTACGGGACAGGGACACCCCTCCACTTT. This encodes CASSYGTGTPLHF.

This chain links TRBV5-1 with TRBJ1-1; D ambiguous. Germline assignment: CDR1 SGHRS and CDR2 YFSETQ. V lost 5 bases and J lost 2, with 16 bases in between. The CDR3 has 15 residues. CDR3 coding DNA: TGCGCCAGCAGGTCTAGGGAGACACCTAACACTGAAGCTTTCTTT. It yields the protein CASRSRETPNTEAFF.

The V gene is TRBV19, the J gene TRBJ2-5; D call uncertain. There are 13 residues in the CDR3. Germline CDR1 reads LNHDA; CDR2 reads SQIVND (reference sequence). With 4 bases removed from V and 0 bases from J, the gap between germline ends came to 6 bases. In DNA form, the CDR3 reads TGTGCCAGTAGTAAGGCGGACCAAGAGACCCAGTACTTC. It yields the protein CASSKADQETQYF.

The rearrangement joins TRBV7-2 to TRBJ2-7; 11 bases map to TRBD2. Germline loops: CDR1 SGHTA, CDR2 FQGNSA. This CDR3 is built from 15 residues. Trimming at V came to 1 base and at J to 7 bases, leaving 6 bases not matched to a gene. CDR3: CASSLVASGRSEQYF. CDR3 coding DNA: TGTGCCAGCAGCTTAGTGGCTAGCGGGAGGTCTGAGCAGTACTTC.

The genes are TRBV5-1 and TRBJ1-1, with D uncertain. Trimming stripped 0 bases from V and 4 bases from J, with 7 bases between. CDR1 and CDR2 (germline): SGHRS, YFSETQ. The CDR3 covers 13 residues. The CDR3 protein is CASSLGGPTEAFF. In DNA, the CDR3 is TGCGCCAGCAGCTTGGGAGGGCCCACTGAAGCTTTCTTT.

This clone has a handful of counts. The chain has TRBV5-5 and TRBJ1-4; the D gene is possibly TRBD1 (5 bases). CDR1 and CDR2 (germline): SGHKS, YYEKEE (reference sequence). CDR3 size: 15 residues. Trimming removed 1 base from V and 6 bases from J, with 13 bases in between. CDR3 sequence (DNA): TGTGCCAGCAGCTTGAGTCGACAAGGGGATGAAAAACTGTTTTTT. Translated, it gives CASSLSRQGDEKLFF.

The V and J genes are TRBV18 and TRBJ2-7, with D possibly TRBD1 on 6 matching bases. CDR1 and CDR2 from the germline V gene are KGHSH and LQKENI. The CDR3 is 13 amino acids. Trimming removed 3 bases from V and 2 bases from J, with 8 bases in between. The chain's CDR3 is CASSPPGAYEQYF. The CDR3 bases are TGTGCCAGCTCACCCCCAGGGGCCTACGAGCAGTACTTC.

This clone was counted ten times or more. This chain joins TRBV5-4 and TRBJ1-2; weak D call: TRBD1 (6 bases). The CDR3 covers 15 residues. In germline, CDR1 is SGHNT, CDR2 YYREEE (reference sequence). V was pared by 3 bases and J by 0 bases, with 12 bases between. DNA of the CDR3: TGTGCCAGCAGCTGGGACACGGGCGCTAACTATGGCTACACCTTC. Translation: CASSWDTGANYGYTF.

Comment on this clone: A read error may produce the germline difference seen at one junction end. The chain is built from TRBV7-9 and TRBJ1-1; D unclear. The germline V gene encodes CDR1 SEHNR and CDR2 FQNEAQ (reference sequence). The CDR3 sequence is 12 residues long. The CDR3 DNA reads TGTTCCAGCAGCTTATTCGGCACTGAAGCTTTCTTT. It translates to CSSSLFGTEAFF.

The rearrangement uses TRBV14 and TRBJ2-2, with TRBD1 identical over 9 bases. V lost 4 bases to trimming and J lost 6 bases; unmatched junction nucleotides: 6. This CDR3 contains 15 residues. CDR1 is SGHDN and CDR2 is FVKESK in the germline V gene. CDR3 protein: CASSRTGGIAGELFF. CDR3 DNA sequence: TGTGCCAGCAGCCGCACAGGGGGCATCGCCGGGGAGCTGTTTTTT.

J is TRBJ1-2 and V is TRBV4-1; 9 bases map to TRBD1. CDR3 length: 14 amino acids. Unmatched junction bases numbered 5, after V lost 3 bases and J lost 6 bases. Germline CDR1 and CDR2: MGHRA and YSYEKL. The CDR3 DNA sequence: TGCGCCAGCAGCCAGGGACAGGGAGAGAATGGCTACACCTTC. It is translated as CASSQGQGENGYTF.

The V call is TRBV28, the J call TRBJ2-7; the match to TRBD1 covers 7 bases. J lost 1 base, V lost 5 bases, and 5 bases had no gene match. This CDR3 has 14 residues. Per the germline V gene, CDR1 is MDHEN and CDR2 is SYDVKM. The DNA of the CDR3 is TGTGCCAGCAGTCCCCCGGACAGGTCCTACGAGCAGTACTTC. Amino acids: CASSPPDRSYEQYF.

The chain carries TRBV5-1 and TRBJ2-2, with D possibly TRBD1 on 6 matching bases. Germline loops: CDR1 SGHRS, CDR2 YFSETQ. This CDR3 has 15 residues. V shed 0 bases and J shed 7 bases, with 13 bases lying between them. CDR3: CASSLGDNENGELFF. Written as DNA, the CDR3 is TGCGCCAGCAGCTTGGGGGACAATGAAAACGGGGAGCTGTTTTTT. Drawing the rest from reference TRBV5-1 and TRBJ2-2, the complete variable domain is KAGVTQTPRYLIKTRGQQVTLSCSPISGHRSVSWYQQTPGQGLQFLFEYFSETQRNKGNFPGRFSGRQFSNSRSEMNVSTLELGDSALYLCASSLGDNENGELFFGEGSRLTVL.